The clone carrying this T cell receptor beta chain appeared a single time. The data were taken from a study of blood T cell repertoires in COVID-19. Looked up from germline, CDR1 is SQVTM and CDR2 is ANQGSEA. V dropped 3 bases and J dropped 6 bases, with 15 bases sitting between them. The CDR3 consists of 14 residues. The data were produced by immunoSEQ multiplex PCR, yet TCRdb's version contains in-frame clones alone and is incomplete. The data show 490,000 or so clones, with approximately 88% seen just once and around 1.9% held by the top ten. The chain has TRBV29-1 and TRBJ2-1; maybe TRBD1 (5 bases). This clonotype originated in a woman aged 40 to 50 who had recovered from COVID-19. The material sequenced was PBMCs or T cells enriched from blood (not recorded which). The CDR3 loop reads CSVDIAIRGNEQFF. For the CDR3, the DNA is TGCAGCGTTGATATAGCAATTAGGGGCAATGAGCAGTTCTTC.